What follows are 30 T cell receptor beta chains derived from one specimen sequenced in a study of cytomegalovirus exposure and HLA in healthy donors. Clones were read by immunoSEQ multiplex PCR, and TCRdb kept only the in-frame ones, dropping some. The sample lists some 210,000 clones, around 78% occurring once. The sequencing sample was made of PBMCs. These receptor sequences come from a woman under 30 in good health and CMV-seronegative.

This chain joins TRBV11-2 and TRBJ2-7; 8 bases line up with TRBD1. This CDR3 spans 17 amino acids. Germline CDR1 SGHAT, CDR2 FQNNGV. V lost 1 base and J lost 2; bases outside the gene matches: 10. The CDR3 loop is CASSLVSSGTGPYEQYF. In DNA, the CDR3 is TGTGCCAGCAGCTTAGTATCCAGTGGGACAGGACCCTACGAGCAGTACTTC.

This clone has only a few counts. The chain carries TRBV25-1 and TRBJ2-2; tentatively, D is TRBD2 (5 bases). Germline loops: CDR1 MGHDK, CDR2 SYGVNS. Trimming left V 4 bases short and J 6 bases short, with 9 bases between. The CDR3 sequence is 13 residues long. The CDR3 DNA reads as TGTGCCAGCAGTGCGGCGAGGGCCGGGGAGCTGTTTTTT. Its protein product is CASSAARAGELFF.

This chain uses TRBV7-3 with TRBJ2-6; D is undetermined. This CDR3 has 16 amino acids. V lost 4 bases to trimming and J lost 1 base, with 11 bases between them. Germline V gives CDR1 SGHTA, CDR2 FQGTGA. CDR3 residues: CASSSLRISGANVLTF. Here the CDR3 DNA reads TGTGCCAGCAGCTCGCTGCGGATTTCTGGGGCCAACGTCCTGACTTTC. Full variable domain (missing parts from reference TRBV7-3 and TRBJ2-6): GAGVSQTPSNKVTEKGKYVELRCDPISGHTALYWYRQSLGQGPEFLIYFQGTGAADDSGLPNDRFFAVRPEGSVSTLKIQRTERGDSAVYLCASSSLRISGANVLTFGAGSRLTVL.

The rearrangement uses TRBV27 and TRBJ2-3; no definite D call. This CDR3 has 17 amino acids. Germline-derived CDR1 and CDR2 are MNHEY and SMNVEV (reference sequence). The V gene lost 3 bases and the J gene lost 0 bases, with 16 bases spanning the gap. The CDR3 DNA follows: TGTGCCAGCAGTTTCCGGACGGTCACGGGTAGCACAGATACGCAGTATTTT. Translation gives CASSFRTVTGSTDTQYF.

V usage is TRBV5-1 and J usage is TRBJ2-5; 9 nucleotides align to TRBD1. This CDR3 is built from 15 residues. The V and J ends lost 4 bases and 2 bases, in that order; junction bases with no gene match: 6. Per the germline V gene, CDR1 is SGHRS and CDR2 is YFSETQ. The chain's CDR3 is CASSPGTGIQETQYF. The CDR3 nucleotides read TGCGCCAGCAGCCCCGGGACAGGGATTCAAGAGACCCAGTACTTC. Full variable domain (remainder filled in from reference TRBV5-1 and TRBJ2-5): KAGVTQTPRYLIKTRGQQVTLSCSPISGHRSVSWYQQTPGQGLQFLFEYFSETQRNKGNFPGRFSGRQFSNSRSEMNVSTLELGDSALYLCASSPGTGIQETQYFGPGTRLLVL.

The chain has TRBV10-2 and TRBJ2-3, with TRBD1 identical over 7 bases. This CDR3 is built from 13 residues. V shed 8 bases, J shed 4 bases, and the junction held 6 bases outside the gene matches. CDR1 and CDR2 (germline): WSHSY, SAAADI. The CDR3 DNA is TGCGCCAGCGGGGGACAGAGGCCAGATACGCAGTATTTT. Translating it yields CASGGQRPDTQYF.

CDR3 region: CASSRTDSLGNYGYTF. The CDR3 DNA is TGCGCCAGCAGCCGGACCGACAGTCTTGGTAACTATGGCTACACCTTC. V is TRBV4-1 and J is TRBJ1-2; possibly TRBD1 for D (5 bases). CDR1 MGHRA and CDR2 YSYEKL come from the germline V gene. The CDR3 consists of 16 residues. V was cut by 4 bases and J by 1 base, with 16 bases left in between.

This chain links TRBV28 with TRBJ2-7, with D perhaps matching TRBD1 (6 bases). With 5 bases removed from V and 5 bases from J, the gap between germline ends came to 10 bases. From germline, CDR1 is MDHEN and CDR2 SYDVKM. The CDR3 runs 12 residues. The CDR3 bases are TGTGCCAGCAGTCTGGACAGCCACGAGCAGTACTTC. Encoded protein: CASSLDSHEQYF.

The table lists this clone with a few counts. The CDR3: CASSPGGSLGYGYTF. The CDR3 bases are TGTGCCAGCAGCCCCGGTGGGAGTTTAGGGTATGGCTACACCTTC. This rearrangement joins TRBV7-9 to TRBJ1-2; D is ambiguous. Trimming removed 5 bases at V and 5 bases at J, with 18 bases between. The CDR3 covers 15 residues. The germline V gene encodes CDR1 SEHNR and CDR2 FQNEAQ (reference sequence).

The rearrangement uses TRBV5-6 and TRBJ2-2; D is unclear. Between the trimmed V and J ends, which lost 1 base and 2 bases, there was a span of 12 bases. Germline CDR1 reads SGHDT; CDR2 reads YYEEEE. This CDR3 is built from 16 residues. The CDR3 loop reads CASSLSTRGNTGELFF. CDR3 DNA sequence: TGTGCCAGCAGCTTGTCAACGAGAGGTAACACCGGGGAGCTGTTTTTT.

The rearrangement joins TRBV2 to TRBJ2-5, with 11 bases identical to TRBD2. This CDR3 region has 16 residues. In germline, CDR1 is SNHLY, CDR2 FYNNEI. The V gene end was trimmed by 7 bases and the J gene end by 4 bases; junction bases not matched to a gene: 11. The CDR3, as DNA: TGTGCCAGCACTGTAACTAGCGGGAGTAGGGGAGAGACCCAGTACTTC. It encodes CASTVTSGSRGETQYF.

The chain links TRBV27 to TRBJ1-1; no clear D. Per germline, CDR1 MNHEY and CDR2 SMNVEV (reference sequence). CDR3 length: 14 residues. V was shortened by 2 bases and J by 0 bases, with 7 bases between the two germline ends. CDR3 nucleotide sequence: TGTGCCAGCAGTTTACAGGTTTTGAACACTGAAGCTTTCTTT. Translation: CASSLQVLNTEAFF.

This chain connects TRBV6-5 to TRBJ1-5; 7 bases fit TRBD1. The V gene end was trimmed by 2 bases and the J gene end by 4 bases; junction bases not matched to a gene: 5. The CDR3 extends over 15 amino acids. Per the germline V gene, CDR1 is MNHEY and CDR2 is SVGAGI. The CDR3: CASSYAGGGNQPQHF. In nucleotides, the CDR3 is TGTGCCAGCAGTTACGCAGGGGGAGGGAATCAGCCCCAGCATTTT.

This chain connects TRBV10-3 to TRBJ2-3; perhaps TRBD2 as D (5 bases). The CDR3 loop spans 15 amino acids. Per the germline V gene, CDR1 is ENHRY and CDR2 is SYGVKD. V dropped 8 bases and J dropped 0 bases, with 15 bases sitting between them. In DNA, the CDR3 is TGTGCCATCGGGCCCGGGGATCTTAGCACAGATACGCAGTATTTT. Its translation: CAIGPGDLSTDTQYF.

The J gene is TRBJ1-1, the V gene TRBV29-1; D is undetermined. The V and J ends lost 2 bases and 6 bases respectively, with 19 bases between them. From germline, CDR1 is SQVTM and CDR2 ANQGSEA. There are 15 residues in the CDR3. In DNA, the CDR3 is TGCAGCGTTGAAAGGTGGTTTGCGGGAGAGGCTGAAGCTTTCTTT. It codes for CSVERWFAGEAEAFF.

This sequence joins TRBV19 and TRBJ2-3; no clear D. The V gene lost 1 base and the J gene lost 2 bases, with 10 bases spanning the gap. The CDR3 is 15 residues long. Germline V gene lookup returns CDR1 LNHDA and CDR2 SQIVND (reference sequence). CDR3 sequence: CASSIAPRYTDTQYF. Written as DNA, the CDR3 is TGTGCCAGTAGTATAGCCCCGCGGTACACAGATACGCAGTATTTT.

The CDR3 loop is CSVGQGADGYTF. The CDR3 bases are TGCAGCGTTGGACAGGGGGCGGATGGCTACACCTTC. This chain joins TRBV29-1 and TRBJ1-2; 10 bases map to TRBD1. The CDR3 extends over 12 amino acids. Germline CDR1 is SQVTM and CDR2 is ANQGSEA. Trimming cost V 4 bases and J 6 bases; bases outside gene matches: 2.

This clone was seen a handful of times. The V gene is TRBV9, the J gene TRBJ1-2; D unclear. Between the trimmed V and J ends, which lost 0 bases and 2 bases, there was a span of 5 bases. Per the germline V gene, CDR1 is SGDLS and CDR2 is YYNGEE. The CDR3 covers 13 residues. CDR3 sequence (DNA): TGTGCCAGCAGCGTAGACGGAAACTATGGCTACACCTTC. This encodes CASSVDGNYGYTF.

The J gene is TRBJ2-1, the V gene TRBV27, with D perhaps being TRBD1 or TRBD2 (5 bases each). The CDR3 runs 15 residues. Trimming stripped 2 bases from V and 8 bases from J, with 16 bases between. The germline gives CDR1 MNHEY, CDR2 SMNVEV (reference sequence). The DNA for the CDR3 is TGTGCCAGCAGTTTAGCCGGGACCGGGTTCGATGAGCAGTTCTTC. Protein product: CASSLAGTGFDEQFF.

CDR3 in DNA: TGCAGCGTTGAAGAAAGGGTGGGAGGCTACACCTTC. Protein product: CSVEERVGGYTF. The chain combines TRBV29-1 with TRBJ1-2; D gene unclear. Looked up from germline, CDR1 is SQVTM and CDR2 is ANQGSEA. The CDR3 contains 12 residues. Trimming took off 0 bases at V and 8 bases at J, with 10 bases between the two ends.

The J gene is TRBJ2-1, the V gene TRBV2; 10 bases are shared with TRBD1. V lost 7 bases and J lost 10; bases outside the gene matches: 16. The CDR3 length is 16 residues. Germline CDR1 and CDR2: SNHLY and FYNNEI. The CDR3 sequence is CASNGQGELLVSEQFF. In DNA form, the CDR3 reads TGTGCCAGCAATGGACAGGGGGAATTGTTAGTATCAGAGCAGTTCTTC.

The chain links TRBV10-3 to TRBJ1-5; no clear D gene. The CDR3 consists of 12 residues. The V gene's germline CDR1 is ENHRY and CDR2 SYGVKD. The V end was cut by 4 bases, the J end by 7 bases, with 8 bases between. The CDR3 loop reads CAISAGEQPQHF. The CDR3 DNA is TGTGCCATCAGTGCAGGAGAGCAGCCCCAGCATTTT.

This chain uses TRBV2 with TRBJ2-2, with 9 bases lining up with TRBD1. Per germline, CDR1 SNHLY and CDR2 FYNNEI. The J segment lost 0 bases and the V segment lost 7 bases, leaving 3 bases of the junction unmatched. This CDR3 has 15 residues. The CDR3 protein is CASIRDRANTGELFF. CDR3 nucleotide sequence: TGTGCCAGCATCAGGGACAGGGCGAACACCGGGGAGCTGTTTTTT. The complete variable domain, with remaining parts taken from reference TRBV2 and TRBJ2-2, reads EPEVTQTPSHQVTQMGQEVILRCVPISNHLYFYWYRQILGQKVEFLVSFYNNEISEKSEIFDDQFSVERPDGSNFTLKIRSTKLEDSAMYFCASIRDRANTGELFFGEGSRLTVL.

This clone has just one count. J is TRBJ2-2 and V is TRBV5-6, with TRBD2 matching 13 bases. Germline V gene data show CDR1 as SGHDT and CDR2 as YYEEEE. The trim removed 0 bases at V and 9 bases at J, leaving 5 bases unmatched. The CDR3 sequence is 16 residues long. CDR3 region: CASSLAGLAGARELFF. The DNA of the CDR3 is TGTGCCAGCAGCTTGGCCGGACTAGCGGGAGCCCGGGAGCTGTTTTTT.

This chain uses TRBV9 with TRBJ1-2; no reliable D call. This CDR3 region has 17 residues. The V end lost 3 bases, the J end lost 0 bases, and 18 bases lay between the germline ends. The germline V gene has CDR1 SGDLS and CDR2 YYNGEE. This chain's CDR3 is CASSGAPSPGPNYGYTF. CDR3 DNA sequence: TGTGCCAGCAGCGGAGCCCCGAGCCCGGGCCCTAACTATGGCTACACCTTC.

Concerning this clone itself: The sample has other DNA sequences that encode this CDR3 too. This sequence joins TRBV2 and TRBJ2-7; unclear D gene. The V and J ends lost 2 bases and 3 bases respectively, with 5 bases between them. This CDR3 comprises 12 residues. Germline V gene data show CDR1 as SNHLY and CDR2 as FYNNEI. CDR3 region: CASSEQSYEQYF. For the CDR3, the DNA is TGTGCCAGCAGTGAACAGAGCTACGAGCAGTACTTC.

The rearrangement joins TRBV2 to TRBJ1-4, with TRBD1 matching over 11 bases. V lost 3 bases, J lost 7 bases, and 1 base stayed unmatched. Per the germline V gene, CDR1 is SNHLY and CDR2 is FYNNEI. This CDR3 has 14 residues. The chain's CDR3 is CASSDGTGGEKLFF. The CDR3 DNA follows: TGTGCCAGCAGTGACGGGACAGGGGGTGAAAAACTGTTTTTT.

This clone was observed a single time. The CDR3 nucleotides read TGCAGCGTTGCCGTAGGGTACGAGCAGTACTTC. Encoded protein: CSVAVGYEQYF. The chain employs TRBV29-1 and TRBJ2-7, with no clear D. V lost 4 bases and J 4 bases, leaving 8 bases between the germline ends. From germline, CDR1 is SQVTM and CDR2 ANQGSEA. The CDR3 is 11 residues long.

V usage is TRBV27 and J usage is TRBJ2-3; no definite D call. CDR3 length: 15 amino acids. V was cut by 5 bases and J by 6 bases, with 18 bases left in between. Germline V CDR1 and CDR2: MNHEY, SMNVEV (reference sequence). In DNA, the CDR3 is TGTGCCAGCAGTCCTCTGGGTCTGGCCGGGGATACGCAGTATTTT. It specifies CASSPLGLAGDTQYF.

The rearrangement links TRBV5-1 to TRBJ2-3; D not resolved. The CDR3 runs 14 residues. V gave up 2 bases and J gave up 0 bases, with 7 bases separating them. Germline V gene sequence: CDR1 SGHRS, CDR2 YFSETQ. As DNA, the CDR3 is TGCGCCAGCAGCTTTGGGCTAAGCACAGATACGCAGTATTTT. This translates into CASSFGLSTDTQYF.